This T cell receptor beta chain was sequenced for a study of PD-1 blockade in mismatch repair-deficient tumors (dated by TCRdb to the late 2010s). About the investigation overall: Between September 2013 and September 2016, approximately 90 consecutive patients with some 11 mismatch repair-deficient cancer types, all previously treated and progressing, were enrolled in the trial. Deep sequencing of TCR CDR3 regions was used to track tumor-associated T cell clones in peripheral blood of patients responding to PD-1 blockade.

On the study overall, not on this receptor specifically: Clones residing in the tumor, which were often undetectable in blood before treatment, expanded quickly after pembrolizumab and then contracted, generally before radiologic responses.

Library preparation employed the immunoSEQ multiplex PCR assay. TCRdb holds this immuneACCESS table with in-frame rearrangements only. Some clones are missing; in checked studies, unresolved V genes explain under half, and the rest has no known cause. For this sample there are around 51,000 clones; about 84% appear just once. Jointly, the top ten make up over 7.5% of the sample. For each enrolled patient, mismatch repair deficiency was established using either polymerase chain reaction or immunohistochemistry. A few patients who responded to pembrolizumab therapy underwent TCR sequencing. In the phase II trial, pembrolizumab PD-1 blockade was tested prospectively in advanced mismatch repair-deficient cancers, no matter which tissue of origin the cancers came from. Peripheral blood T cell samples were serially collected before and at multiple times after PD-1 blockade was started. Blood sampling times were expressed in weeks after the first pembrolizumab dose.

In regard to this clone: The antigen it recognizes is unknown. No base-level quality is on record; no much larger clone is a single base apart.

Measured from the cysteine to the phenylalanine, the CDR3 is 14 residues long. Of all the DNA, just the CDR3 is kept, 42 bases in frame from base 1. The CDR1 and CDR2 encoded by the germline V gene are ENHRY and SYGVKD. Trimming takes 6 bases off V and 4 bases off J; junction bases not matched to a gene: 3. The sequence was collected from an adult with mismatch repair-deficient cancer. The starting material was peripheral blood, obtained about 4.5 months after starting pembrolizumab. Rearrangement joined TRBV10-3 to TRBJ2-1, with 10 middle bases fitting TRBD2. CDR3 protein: CAISRTSGYNEQFF. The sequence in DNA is TGTGCCATCAGCCGGACTAGCGGATACAATGAGCAGTTCTTC.